These 14 T cell receptor beta chains originate from one sample sequenced in a study of OX40 agonist ivuxolimab in advanced cancers. Repertoires were generated with immunoSEQ multiplex PCR, while TCRdb's copy carries only in-frame clones and drops some. The sample gives about 11,000 clones, 79% of which show up once; nearly 40% is in the top ten. Source: CD4+ or CD8+ T cells sorted from blood, taken in a trial of the OX40 agonist ivuxolimab. These receptors all come from an adult with an advanced solid tumor such as melanoma, head and neck, liver or kidney cancer.

The chain joins TRBV4-3 to TRBJ1-4; D not certain. Germline CDR1 reads LGHNA; CDR2 reads YSLEER. The CDR3 runs to 15 residues. V gave up 3 bases and J gave up 3 bases, with 11 bases separating them. The CDR3 DNA reads TGCGCCAGCAGCCATGGACTCCCAGCTAATGAAAAACTGTTTTTT. Encoded protein: CASSHGLPANEKLFF.

The rearrangement joins TRBV25-1 to TRBJ1-1; D unclear. With 8 bases removed from V and 8 bases from J, the gap between germline ends came to 15 bases. In germline, CDR1 is MGHDK, CDR2 SYGVNS. This CDR3 contains 12 residues. The CDR3 DNA follows: TGTGCCAGCGGATCAGGTGCTCCCGAAGCTTTCTTT. As protein: CASGSGAPEAFF.

CDR3 residues: CASRLAGLNTDTQYF. The CDR3 DNA follows: TGTGCCAGCAGGCTAGCGGGATTAAACACAGATACGCAGTATTTT. This rearrangement joins TRBV2 to TRBJ2-3; 9 nucleotides align to TRBD2. In germline, CDR1 is SNHLY, CDR2 FYNNEI. The V segment lost 6 bases and the J segment 2 bases; nucleotides outside the gene matches: 6. The CDR3 runs 15 residues.

V is TRBV28 and J is TRBJ1-1, with TRBD1 as a possible D gene (6 bases). The CDR3 is 13 residues long. The V end was cut by 6 bases, the J end by 4 bases, with 12 bases between. Germline V CDR1 and CDR2: MDHEN, SYDVKM. The CDR3 loop reads CASSQIRGTEAFF. In DNA form, the CDR3 reads TGTGCCAGCAGCCAGATCAGGGGCACTGAAGCTTTCTTT. The entire variable domain, with the rest obtained from reference TRBV28 and TRBJ1-1, is as follows: DVKVTQSSRYLVKRTGEKVFLECVQDMDHENMFWYRQDPGLGLRLIYFSYDVKMKEKGDIPEGYSVSREKKERFSLILESASTNQTSMYLCASSQIRGTEAFFGQGTRLTVV.

On this clone itself: The CDR3 carries no conserved terminal phenylalanine or tryptophan, so it likely arises from a read error. This chain connects TRBV9 to TRBJ1-1, with 8 bases lining up with TRBD1. V gave up 2 bases and J gave up 0 bases; unmatched junction bases: 3. CDR1 is SGDLS and CDR2 is YYNGEE in the germline V gene. CDR3 length: 15 amino acids. CDR3 amino acids: CASSVRQGLNTEAFS. The CDR3 DNA is TGTGCCAGCAGCGTCCGACAGGGGCTGAACACTGAAGCTTTCTCT.

This clone was seen a single time. This chain links TRBV5-5 with TRBJ2-7; tentative D call: TRBD1 (6 bases). V was cut by 3 bases and J by 0 bases, with 13 bases left in between. The CDR3 extends over 15 amino acids. CDR1 SGHKS and CDR2 YYEKEE come from the germline V gene (reference sequence). CDR3 sequence reads: CASSYGAGDSYEQYF. The CDR3 DNA follows: TGTGCCAGCAGCTATGGGGCAGGGGACTCCTACGAGCAGTACTTC.

The rearrangement links TRBV29-1 to TRBJ1-1; D is unresolved. CDR1 and CDR2 (germline): SQVTM, ANQGSEA. The CDR3 contains 13 residues. Trimming cost V 6 bases and J 1 base, with 12 bases left between them. The CDR3: CSVPNVGNTEAFF. CDR3 DNA sequence: TGCAGCGTCCCGAATGTTGGGAACACTGAAGCTTTCTTT.

V usage is TRBV9 and J usage is TRBJ1-1; 8 positions match TRBD1. The CDR3 is 14 amino acids. Germline assignment: CDR1 SGDLS and CDR2 YYNGEE. Trimming cost V 3 bases and J 4 bases; bases outside gene matches: 5. The DNA for the CDR3 is TGTGCCAGCAGCGCGACAGGGGTGGTCACTGAAGCTTTCTTT. Encoded protein: CASSATGVVTEAFF.

The chain recombines TRBV19 with TRBJ2-7; unclear D gene. In germline, CDR1 is LNHDA, CDR2 SQIVND (reference sequence). V lost 4 bases and J lost 6, with 13 bases in between. This CDR3 contains 13 residues. The CDR3, as DNA: TGTGCCAGTAGTAATAGGAAGACCTCCGAGCAGTACTTC. It is translated as CASSNRKTSEQYF. The variable domain in full, completed from reference TRBV19 and TRBJ2-7, reads DGGITQSPKYLFRKEGQNVTLSCEQNLNHDAMYWYRQDPGQGLRLIYYSQIVNDFQKGDIAEGYSVSREKKESFPLTVTSAQKNPTAFYLCASSNRKTSEQYFGPGTRLTVT.

The CDR3 loop is CASSTTVMQDTQYF. In DNA, the CDR3 is TGTGCCAGCAGTACTACAGTCATGCAAGATACGCAGTATTTT. The V gene is TRBV21-1, the J gene TRBJ2-3. TRBV21-1 is shown as a pseudogene. CDR3 size: 14 residues.

The chain couples TRBV28 to TRBJ1-5; 8 bases are a match to TRBD1. Germline CDR1 and CDR2: MDHEN and SYDVKM. The CDR3 has 14 residues. V shed 6 bases, J shed 2 bases, and the junction held 3 bases outside the gene matches. The CDR3 nucleotides are TGTGCCAGCAGACAGACAGGGGGCAATCAGCCCCAGCATTTT. Protein product: CASRQTGGNQPQHF.

This clone is termed medium-sized. This sequence joins TRBV4-1 and TRBJ1-6, with D tentatively TRBD1 (5 bases). Looked up from germline, CDR1 is MGHRA and CDR2 is YSYEKL. Trimming removed 3 bases from V and 8 bases from J, with 14 bases in between. This CDR3 has 15 amino acids. The CDR3 region is CASSQTGQGDSPLHF. The CDR3 DNA reads as TGCGCCAGCAGCCAGACTGGTCAGGGTGATTCACCCCTCCACTTT.

The chain uses TRBV6-4 and TRBJ1-2; 7 bases are shared with TRBD1. CDR3 length: 15 residues. The germline gives CDR1 MRHNA, CDR2 SNTAGT. Losses at the gene ends were 0 bases for V and 6 bases for J; bases not matched to a gene: 7. The CDR3 is CASSDSEAGGNGYTF. The CDR3 coding sequence is TGTGCCAGCAGTGACTCTGAGGCAGGGGGTAATGGCTACACCTTC.

This clone was detected only once. The chain uses TRBV6-6 and TRBJ2-7, with 8 positions matching TRBD1. Germline values: CDR1 MNHNY, CDR2 SVGAGI (reference sequence). The J segment lost 2 bases and the V segment lost 6 bases, leaving 9 bases of the junction unmatched. The CDR3 loop spans 15 amino acids. The CDR3 is CASSKDRDNPYEQYF. The CDR3 DNA reads as TGTGCCAGCAGCAAGGACAGGGATAATCCCTACGAGCAGTACTTC.